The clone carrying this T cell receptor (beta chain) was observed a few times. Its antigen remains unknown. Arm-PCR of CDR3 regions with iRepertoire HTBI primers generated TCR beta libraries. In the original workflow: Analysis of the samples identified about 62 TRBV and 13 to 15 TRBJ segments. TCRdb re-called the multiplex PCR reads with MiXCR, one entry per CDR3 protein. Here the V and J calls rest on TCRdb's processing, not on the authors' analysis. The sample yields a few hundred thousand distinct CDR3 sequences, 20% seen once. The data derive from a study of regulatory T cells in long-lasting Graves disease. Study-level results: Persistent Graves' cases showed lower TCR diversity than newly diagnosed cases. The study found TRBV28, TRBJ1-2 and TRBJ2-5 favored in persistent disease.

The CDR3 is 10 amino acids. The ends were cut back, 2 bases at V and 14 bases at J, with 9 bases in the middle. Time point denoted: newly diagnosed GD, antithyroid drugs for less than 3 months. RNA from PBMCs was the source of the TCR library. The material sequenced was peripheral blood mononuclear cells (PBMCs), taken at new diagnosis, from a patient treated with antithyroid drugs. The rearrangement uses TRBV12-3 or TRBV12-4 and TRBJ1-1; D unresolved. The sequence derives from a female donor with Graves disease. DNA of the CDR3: TGTGCCAGCAGTTTAATGTCGTCATTCTTT. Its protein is CASSLMSSFF.